This TCR beta chain stems from a study of T cell repertoires in cytomegalovirus infection. Study at large: Matching HLA type, along with CMV infection, was indicated by public TCR beta signatures. The study's findings and limits: There were carriers of CMV plus the relevant HLA, and cumulative public TCR beta family frequency identified them. Ex vivo, HLA-C-restricted CMV-specific TCR beta clonotypes prevailed over the rest of the response.

The CDR3 runs 15 residues. With 1 base removed from V and 0 bases from J, the gap between germline ends came to 9 bases. Looked up from germline, CDR1 is MGHRA and CDR2 is YSYEKL. TCRdb re-called the reads with MiXCR, one entry per CDR3 protein. The sample holds roughly 230,000 distinct CDR3 sequences, 22% seen once. Details on this clonotype: Its antigen is currently unknown.

The J gene is TRBJ1-1, the V gene TRBV4-1; no clear D gene. The receptor was isolated from a human donor in good health (CMV status not recorded). Some clones in this sample may be carry-over from other donors' samples. Sequenced: CD8+ T cells from PBMCs. This CDR3 is CASSQGRGMNTEAFF. The CDR3 DNA reads as TGCGCCAGCAGCCAAGGGAGAGGAATGAACACTGAAGCTTTCTTT.